The 19 T cell receptor beta chains presented below share a single source sample, sequenced in a study of blood T cell repertoires in COVID-19 (dated by TCRdb to between 2020 and 2021). Library creation used the immunoSEQ multiplex PCR assay. TCRdb mirrors the immuneACCESS table, restricted to in-frame sequences. Some clones are absent from its copies; in checked studies, under half trace to an unresolved V gene, and the reason for the others is unknown. This sample holds about 410,000 clones; roughly 86% were observed only once. The top ten clonotypes cover about 1.7% of the sample. Material for sequencing was PBMCs or T cells enriched from blood (not recorded which). These receptors all stem from a woman aged 30 to 39 who had recovered from COVID-19.

CDR3 amino acids: CASSPVLAGEYEQFF. The CDR3, as DNA: TGTGCCAGCAGCCCGGTGTTAGCGGGAGAGTATGAGCAGTTCTTC. The V gene is TRBV2, the J gene TRBJ2-1, with 9 bases fitting TRBD2. Trimming at V came to 6 bases and at J to 8 bases, leaving 11 bases not matched to a gene. This CDR3 comprises 15 residues. Germline V gene sequence: CDR1 SNHLY, CDR2 FYNNEI.

V gene TRBV11-3 combines with J gene TRBJ2-2, with TRBD1 identical over 11 bases. CDR3 length: 14 amino acids. V was pared by 7 bases and J by 4 bases, with 2 bases of the junction left unmatched. Per germline, CDR1 SGHNT and CDR2 YENEEA. For the CDR3, the DNA is TGTGCCAGCACGGACAGGGGGCTCACCGGGGAGCTGTTTTTT. This sequence encodes CASTDRGLTGELFF.

This chain uses TRBV5-1 with TRBJ2-1; 9 bases agree with TRBD2. The J segment lost 0 bases and the V segment lost 4 bases, leaving 5 bases of the junction unmatched. Per the germline V gene, CDR1 is SGHRS and CDR2 is YFSETQ. The CDR3 length is 16 residues. The CDR3 bases are TGCGCCAGCAGCCCGACTAGCGGAAGCTCCTACAATGAGCAGTTCTTC. This gives the protein CASSPTSGSSYNEQFF.

The chain links TRBV5-4 to TRBJ2-3; 7 bases map to TRBD2. Unmatched junction bases numbered 7, after V lost 4 bases and J lost 5 bases. The CDR3 sequence is 14 residues long. The germline CDR1 and CDR2 sequences are SGHNT and YYREEE (reference sequence). This CDR3 reads CASSTRLAQDTQYF. CDR3 nucleotide sequence: TGTGCCAGCAGCACGAGACTAGCACAAGATACGCAGTATTTT.

The V gene is TRBV11-2, the J gene TRBJ2-6; the D gene is possibly TRBD1 (6 bases). Germline CDR1 is SGHAT and CDR2 is FQNNGV. Trimming took off 7 bases at V and 1 base at J, with 20 bases between the two ends. The CDR3 is 18 residues long. The CDR3 DNA reads as TGTGCCAGCACCATACTCAAGGACAGAAATTCTGGGGCCAACGTCCTGACTTTC. It encodes CASTILKDRNSGANVLTF.

The CDR3 reads CASSLFSGSGETQYF. For the CDR3, the DNA is TGTGCCAGCAGTTTATTCAGCGGGAGTGGAGAGACCCAGTACTTC. The rearrangement joins TRBV28 to TRBJ2-5, with 8 bases matching TRBD2. The CDR3 spans 15 residues. Germline values: CDR1 MDHEN, CDR2 SYDVKM. V was clipped by 1 base and J by 4 bases; unmatched bases: 5.

The chain couples TRBV11-2 to TRBJ1-2, with D possibly being TRBD1 (5 bases). Trimming took 7 bases from V and 7 from J, leaving 16 bases between them. From germline, CDR1 is SGHAT and CDR2 FQNNGV. The CDR3 length is 13 residues. CDR3 in DNA: TGTGCCAGCACCACGACAGATAGGGTTGGCTACACCTTC. Translated: CASTTTDRVGYTF.

The chain has TRBV10-3 and TRBJ1-1, with 9 bases identical to TRBD1. Germline V gene lookup returns CDR1 ENHRY and CDR2 SYGVKD. This CDR3 region has 15 residues. The V segment lost 5 bases and the J segment 4 bases; nucleotides outside the gene matches: 8. Here the CDR3 DNA reads TGTGCCATCAGTATAGGACAGGGGACGGGCACTGAAGCTTTCTTT. Protein: CAISIGQGTGTEAFF.

The gene calls are TRBV19 and TRBJ1-5, with 7 bases identical to TRBD1. The CDR3 length is 15 residues. Germline CDR1 LNHDA, CDR2 SQIVND (reference sequence). V was pared by 5 bases and J by 5 bases, with 9 bases of the junction left unmatched. For the CDR3, the DNA is TGTGCCAGTAGTGTTAACAGGGGAGGAGATCAGCCCCAGCATTTT. It translates to CASSVNRGGDQPQHF.

This clone showed up just a few times. The genes are TRBV24-1 and TRBJ2-1; weak D call: TRBD2 (5 bases). The CDR3 length is 17 residues. The germline gives CDR1 KGHDR, CDR2 SFDVKD. The V end lost 0 bases, the J end lost 4 bases, and 15 bases lay between the germline ends. The CDR3 loop reads CATSDLSSSRGYNEQFF. CDR3 bases: TGTGCCACCAGTGATTTGAGCTCCTCCCGGGGTTACAATGAGCAGTTCTTC.

Concerning this clone itself: The same CDR3 also results from other DNA sequences found in this sample. The V and J genes are TRBV4-1 and TRBJ1-1; D remains ambiguous. The CDR3 has 13 amino acids. CDR1 and CDR2 from the germline V gene are MGHRA and YSYEKL. Trimming stripped 1 base from V and 0 bases from J, with 3 bases between. The CDR3 DNA follows: TGCGCCAGCAGCCAAGCGGTGAACACTGAAGCTTTCTTT. Encoded protein: CASSQAVNTEAFF.

CDR3 DNA: TGCAGCGTCGGGACGGGGGTTTATCAGCCCCAGCATTTT. It encodes CSVGTGVYQPQHF. This chain connects TRBV29-1 to TRBJ1-5, with D perhaps matching TRBD1 (5 bases). Germline loops: CDR1 SQVTM, CDR2 ANQGSEA. The CDR3 is made up of 13 amino acids. V dropped 6 bases and J dropped 5 bases, with 14 bases sitting between them.

The chain carries TRBV10-3 and TRBJ2-7; a possible D gene is TRBD1 (6 bases). Germline CDR1 reads ENHRY; CDR2 reads SYGVKD. V lost 0 bases to trimming and J lost 5 bases, with 11 bases between them. This CDR3 is built from 14 residues. The CDR3, as DNA: TGTGCCATCAGTGAGTCCGTAAGACAGGACGAGCAGTACTTC. Amino acid sequence: CAISESVRQDEQYF.

V and J are TRBV15 and TRBJ1-1; no clear D. Germline CDR1 reads LNHNV; CDR2 reads YYDKDF (reference sequence). The CDR3 runs 13 residues. V lost 0 bases and J 4 bases, leaving 6 bases between the germline ends. The CDR3 DNA sequence: TGTGCCACCAGCAGAGACAGATCCACTGAAGCTTTCTTT. It is translated as CATSRDRSTEAFF.

As to this clone: Relative to the germline gene, one junction end is altered; a read error may explain this. The chain couples TRBV5-4 to TRBJ2-1; 8 bases line up with TRBD2. The germline gives CDR1 SGHNT, CDR2 YYREEE (reference sequence). This CDR3 has 17 residues. The CDR3 DNA sequence: TGTGCCAGCAGATTGGGAACGGGGGGGCGTATTGTCAATGAGCAGTTCTTC. This encodes CASRLGTGGRIVNEQFF.

This sequence joins TRBV12-3 or TRBV12-4 and TRBJ1-4; no reliable D call. The CDR3 totals 13 residues. The ends were cut back, 5 bases at V and 7 bases at J, with 11 bases in the middle. The CDR3 sequence is CASSRGRAEKLFF. As DNA, the CDR3 is TGTGCCAGCAGTCGAGGGAGGGCTGAAAAACTGTTTTTT.

The chain employs TRBV12-5 and TRBJ2-1; 10 nucleotides line up with TRBD1. Germline CDR1 reads LGHNT; CDR2 reads FRNRAP. The CDR3 has 12 amino acids. V dropped 9 bases and J dropped 8; count of bases not matched to a gene: 4. The CDR3 here is CASRDRGYEQFF. CDR3 nucleotides: TGTGCTAGCCGGGACAGGGGTTATGAGCAGTTCTTC.

This clone was recorded a few times. The chain carries TRBV6-1 and TRBJ2-1, with 9 bases aligning to TRBD1. The CDR3 is 15 amino acids. Trimming removed 4 bases from V and 6 bases from J; junction bases left unmatched: 7. The germline V gene encodes CDR1 MNHNS and CDR2 SASEGT. Here the CDR3 reads CASSAPGQGSNEQFF. For the CDR3, the DNA is TGTGCCAGCAGTGCCCCGGGACAGGGTAGCAATGAGCAGTTCTTC.

In this sample, this clone turned up a few times. The chain combines TRBV7-9 with TRBJ1-4, with a possible D match to TRBD1 (6 bases). This CDR3 is 16 amino acids long. V lost 5 bases and J lost 6, with 19 bases in between. Germline-derived CDR1 and CDR2 are SEHNR and FQNEAQ (reference sequence). The CDR3 DNA is TGTGCCAGCAGCCCTCTACGGGACACGGAGGATGAAAAACTGTTTTTT. As protein: CASSPLRDTEDEKLFF.